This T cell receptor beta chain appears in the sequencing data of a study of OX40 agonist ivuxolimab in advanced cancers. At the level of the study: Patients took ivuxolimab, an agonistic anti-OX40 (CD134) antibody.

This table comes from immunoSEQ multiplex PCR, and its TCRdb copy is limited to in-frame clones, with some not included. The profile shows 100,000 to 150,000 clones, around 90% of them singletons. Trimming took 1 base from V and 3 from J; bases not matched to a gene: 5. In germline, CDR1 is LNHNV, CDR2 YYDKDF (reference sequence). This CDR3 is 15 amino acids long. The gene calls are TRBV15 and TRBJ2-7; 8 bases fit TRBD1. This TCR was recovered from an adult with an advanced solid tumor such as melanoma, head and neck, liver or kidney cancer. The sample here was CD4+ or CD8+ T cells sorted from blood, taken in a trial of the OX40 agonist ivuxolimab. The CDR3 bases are TGTGCCACCAGCAGAGTTAGGGACAGGAACTACGAGCAGTACTTC. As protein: CATSRVRDRNYEQYF.